The present T cell receptor beta chain was sequenced within a study of cytomegalovirus exposure and HLA in healthy donors. Study-wide background: In an early release, HLA-typed donors contributed some 80 million unique TCR sequences. General study findings and limits: A cluster of highly shared sequence variants was likely a sequencing artifact. Evidence from a later analysis indicated that most CMV-associated TCR beta chains looked HLA-restricted.

The CDR3 is 15 residues long. Germline loops: CDR1 MNHEY, CDR2 SVGAGI. The V gene lost 2 bases and the J gene lost 9 bases, with 17 bases spanning the gap. About this clone itself: Its antigen is unknown.

PCR involved 60 Vbeta and 13 Jbeta primers. The repertoire was sequenced with immunoSEQ multiplex PCR; TCRdb's copy has only in-frame clones and lacks some. The sample includes hundreds of thousands of clones, around four fifths of them seen just once. This rearrangement joins TRBV6-5 to TRBJ2-1; perhaps TRBD2 as D (7 bases). Input material: PBMCs. This TCR was sampled from a male donor in good health and CMV-seronegative. The CDR3 spells CASSYLRGGWGEQFF. The DNA of the CDR3 is TGTGCCAGCAGTTACCTAAGGGGGGGGTGGGGTGAGCAGTTCTTC.